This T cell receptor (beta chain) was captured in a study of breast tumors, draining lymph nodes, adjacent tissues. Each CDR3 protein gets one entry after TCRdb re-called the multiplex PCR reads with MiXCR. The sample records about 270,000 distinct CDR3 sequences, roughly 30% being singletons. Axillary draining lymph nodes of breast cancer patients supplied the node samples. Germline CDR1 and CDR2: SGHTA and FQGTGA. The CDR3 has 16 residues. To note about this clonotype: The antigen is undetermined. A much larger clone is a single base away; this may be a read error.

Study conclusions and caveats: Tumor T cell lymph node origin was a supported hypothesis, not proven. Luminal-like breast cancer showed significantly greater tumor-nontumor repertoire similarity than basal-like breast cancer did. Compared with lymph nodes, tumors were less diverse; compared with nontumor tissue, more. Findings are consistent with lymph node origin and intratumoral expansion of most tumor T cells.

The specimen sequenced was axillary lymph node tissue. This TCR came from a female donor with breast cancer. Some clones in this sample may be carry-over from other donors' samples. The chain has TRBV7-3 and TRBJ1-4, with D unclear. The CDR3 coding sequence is TGTGCCAGCAGCCGCGGGCCCTTTGCAACTAGTGAAAAACTGTTTTTT. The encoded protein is CASSRGPFATSEKLFF.